A selection of T cell receptor beta chains follows, all from one sample in a study of T-cell reconstitution after alpha-beta-depleted transplantation in children. MiXCR was run by TCRdb on the PCR reads, yielding one entry per CDR3 protein. Altogether around 300,000 distinct CDR3 sequences are present, 10% being singletons, with the ten largest covering 7.5%. Sequencing used PBMCs, obtained before TCRalphabeta/CD19-depleted stem cell transplant. The receptor set was obtained from a boy less than two years old with acute myeloid leukemia, due to receive a stem cell transplant. The CDR3 runs from the conserved cysteine through the conserved F or W.

V	J	CDR3
TRBV12-3/TRBV12-4	TRBJ2-2	CASRLAGNTGELFF
TRBV6-6	TRBJ2-7	CASHIGTSDEQYF
TRBV12-3/TRBV12-4	TRBJ1-2	CASSLTSGTGDRRNYGYTF
TRBV5-5	TRBJ2-2	CASSFPGGGTGELFF
TRBV19	TRBJ2-2	CASTSIRVTGELFF
TRBV12-3/TRBV12-4	TRBJ2-5	CASSFGDSETQYF
TRBV18	TRBJ2-6	CASSPLLSGSGANVLTF
TRBV7-2	TRBJ2-7	CASSLGRGIHSEQYF
TRBV4-1	TRBJ1-1	CASSHGTPSLVTEAFF
TRBV7-9	TRBJ2-7	CASSFLYEQYF
TRBV12-3/TRBV12-4	TRBJ2-5	CASSLRGAQQETQYF
TRBV24-1	TRBJ2-1	CATRDRENEQFF
TRBV7-3	TRBJ2-2	CASSPIGYTGELFF
TRBV10-3	TRBJ2-2	CAISLVDLSTGELFF
TRBV5-1	TRBJ1-4	CASSLQFNEKLFF
TRBV28	TRBJ1-6	CASIRDARSPLHF
TRBV28	TRBJ2-1	CASSLSWGTYNEQFF
TRBV5-1	TRBJ1-5	CASSLEGGPPQHF
TRBV28	TRBJ2-7	CASSLILHYSYEQYF
TRBV10-3	TRBJ1-5	CAISEGVQPQHF
TRBV5-1	TRBJ2-1	CASSLGLTSQGMNEQFF
TRBV29-1	TRBJ2-5	CSVNLGGQETQYF
TRBV2	TRBJ2-1	CASSVVAGVNEQFF
TRBV28	TRBJ2-7	CASSSLAKGTPYEQYF
TRBV4-3	TRBJ2-2	CASSQDPTGGAGELFF
TRBV5-1	TRBJ2-3	CASSKGLAGSSTDTQYF
TRBV2	TRBJ2-1	CASSPSLGLLAGGYNEQFF
TRBV7-6	TRBJ2-5	CASSQGQGARGETQYF
TRBV23-1	TRBJ2-5	CASSRQQTQYF
TRBV28	TRBJ2-1	CASSLFAKGRGPNNEQFF
TRBV24-1	TRBJ2-1	CATSANSALAGGSYNEQFF
TRBV5-6	TRBJ2-7	CASSSPGQGTGEQYF
TRBV28	TRBJ2-1	CASSLSHSDEQFF
TRBV20-1	TRBJ2-1	CSASAPDHEQFF
TRBV18	TRBJ2-7	CASSPAGLAGRNEQYF
TRBV2	TRBJ2-1	CAPATSSSYNEQFF
TRBV10-3	TRBJ2-7	CAISEGRVTYEQYF
TRBV27	TRBJ2-5	CASSPPGVQETQYF
TRBV7-2	TRBJ2-3	CASQRDSTDTQYF
TRBV7-9	TRBJ2-7	CASSLGVSGGQYF
TRBV20-1	TRBJ2-1	CSARDSREGWYNEQFF
TRBV7-3	TRBJ2-1	CASSIAGTSNEQFF
TRBV11-2	TRBJ2-7	CASSLDRGIDEQYF